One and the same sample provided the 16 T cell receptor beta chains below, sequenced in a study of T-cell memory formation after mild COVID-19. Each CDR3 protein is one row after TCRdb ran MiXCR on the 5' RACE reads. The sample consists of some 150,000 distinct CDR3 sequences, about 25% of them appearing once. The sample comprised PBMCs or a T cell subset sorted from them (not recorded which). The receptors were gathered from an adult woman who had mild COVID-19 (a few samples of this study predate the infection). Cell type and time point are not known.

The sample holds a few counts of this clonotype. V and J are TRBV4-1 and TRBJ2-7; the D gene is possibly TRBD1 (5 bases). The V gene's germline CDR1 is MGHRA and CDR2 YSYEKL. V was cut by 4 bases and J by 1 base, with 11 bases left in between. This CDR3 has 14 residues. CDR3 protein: CASSPQGLSYEQYF. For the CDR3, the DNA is TGCGCCAGCAGCCCTCAGGGTCTTTCCTACGAGCAGTACTTC.

The CDR3 here is CASSLGGLSGTIYF. The DNA of the CDR3 is TGTGCCAGCAGCTTAGGGGGACTCTCTGGCACCATATATTTT. The chain is built from TRBV5-4 and TRBJ1-3; D is possibly TRBD1 (6 bases). CDR1 and CDR2 from the germline V gene are SGHNT and YYREEE (reference sequence). The V gene lost 2 bases and the J gene lost 9 bases, with 15 bases spanning the gap. The CDR3 spans 14 residues.

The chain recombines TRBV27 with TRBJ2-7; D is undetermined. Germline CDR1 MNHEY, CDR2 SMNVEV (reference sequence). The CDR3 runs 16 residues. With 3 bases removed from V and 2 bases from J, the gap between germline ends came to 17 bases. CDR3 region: CASSFGSTFNPYEQYF. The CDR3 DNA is TGTGCCAGCAGTTTTGGTTCGACATTTAATCCCTACGAGCAGTACTTC.

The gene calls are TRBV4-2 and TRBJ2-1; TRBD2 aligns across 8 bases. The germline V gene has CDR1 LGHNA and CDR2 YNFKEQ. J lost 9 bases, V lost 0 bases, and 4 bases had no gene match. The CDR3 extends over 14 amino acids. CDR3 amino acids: CASSQEGLVGEQFF. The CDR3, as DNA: TGTGCCAGCAGCCAAGAGGGACTAGTTGGTGAGCAGTTCTTC.

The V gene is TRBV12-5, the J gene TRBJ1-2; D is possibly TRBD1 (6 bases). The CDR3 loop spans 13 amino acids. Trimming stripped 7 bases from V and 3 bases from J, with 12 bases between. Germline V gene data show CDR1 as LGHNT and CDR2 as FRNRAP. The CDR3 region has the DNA TGTGCTAGTGCCCCGGGGGCAGACTATGGCTACACCTTC. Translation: CASAPGADYGYTF.

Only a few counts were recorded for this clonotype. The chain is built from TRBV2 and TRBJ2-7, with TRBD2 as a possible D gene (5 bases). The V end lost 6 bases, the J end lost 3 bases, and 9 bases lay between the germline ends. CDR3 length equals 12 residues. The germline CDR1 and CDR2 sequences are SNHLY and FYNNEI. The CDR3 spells CASSAGGYEQYF. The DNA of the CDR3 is TGTGCCAGCAGCGCGGGTGGCTACGAGCAGTACTTC. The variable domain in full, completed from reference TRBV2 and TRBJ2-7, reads EPEVTQTPSHQVTQMGQEVILRCVPISNHLYFYWYRQILGQKVEFLVSFYNNEISEKSEIFDDQFSVERPDGSNFTLKIRSTKLEDSAMYFCASSAGGYEQYFGPGTRLTVT.

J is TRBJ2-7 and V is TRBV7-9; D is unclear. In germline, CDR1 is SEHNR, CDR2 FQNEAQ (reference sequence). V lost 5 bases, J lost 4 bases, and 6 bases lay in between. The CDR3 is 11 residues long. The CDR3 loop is CASSVRYEQYF. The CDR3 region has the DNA TGTGCCAGCAGCGTCAGATACGAGCAGTACTTC.

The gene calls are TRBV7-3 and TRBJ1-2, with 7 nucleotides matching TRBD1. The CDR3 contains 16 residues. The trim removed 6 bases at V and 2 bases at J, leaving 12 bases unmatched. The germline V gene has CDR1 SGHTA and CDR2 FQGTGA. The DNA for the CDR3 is TGTGCCAGCAGACACGAGGGGGCTCCTCCAAACTATGGCTACACCTTC. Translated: CASRHEGAPPNYGYTF.

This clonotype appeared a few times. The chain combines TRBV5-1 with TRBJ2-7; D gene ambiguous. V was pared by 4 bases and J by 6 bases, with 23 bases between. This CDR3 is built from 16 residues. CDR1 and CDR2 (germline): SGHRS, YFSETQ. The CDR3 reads CASSLSLSSEVGEQYF. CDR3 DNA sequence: TGCGCCAGCAGCCTGAGCCTATCTAGTGAGGTCGGCGAGCAGTACTTC.

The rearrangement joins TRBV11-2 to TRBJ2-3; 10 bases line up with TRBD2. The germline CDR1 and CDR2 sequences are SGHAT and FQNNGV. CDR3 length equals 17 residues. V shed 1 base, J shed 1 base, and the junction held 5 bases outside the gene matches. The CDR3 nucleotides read TGTGCCAGCAGCTTAGCAGCGGGGGGGGGCGGCACAGATACGCAGTATTTT. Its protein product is CASSLAAGGGGTDTQYF. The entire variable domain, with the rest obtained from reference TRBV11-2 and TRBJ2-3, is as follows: EAGVAQSPRYKIIEKRQSVAFWCNPISGHATLYWYQQILGQGPKLLIQFQNNGVVDDSQLPKDRFSAERLKGVDSTLKIQPAKLEDSAVYLCASSLAAGGGGTDTQYFGPGTRLTVL.

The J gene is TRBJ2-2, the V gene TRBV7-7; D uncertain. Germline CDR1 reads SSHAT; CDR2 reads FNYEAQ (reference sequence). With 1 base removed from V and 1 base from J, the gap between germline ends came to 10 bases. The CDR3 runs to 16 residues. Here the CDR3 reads CASSLVVGGNTGELFF. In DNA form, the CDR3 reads TGTGCCAGCAGCTTAGTAGTAGGCGGGAACACCGGGGAGCTGTTTTTT.

CDR3 residues: CAWSRGTGSALGQPQHF. CDR3 bases: TGTGCCTGGAGTCGAGGGACAGGGAGTGCCCTAGGTCAGCCCCAGCATTTT. This sequence joins TRBV30 and TRBJ1-5; TRBD1 matches 9 bases. CDR1 GTSNPN and CDR2 SVGIG come from the germline V gene (reference sequence). The CDR3 is 17 amino acids. The J segment lost 6 bases and the V segment lost 2 bases, leaving 14 bases of the junction unmatched.

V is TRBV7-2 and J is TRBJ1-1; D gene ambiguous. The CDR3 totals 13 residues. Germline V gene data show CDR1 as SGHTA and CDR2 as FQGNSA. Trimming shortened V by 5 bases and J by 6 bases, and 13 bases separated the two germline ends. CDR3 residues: CASSPHLGAEAFF. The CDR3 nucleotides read TGTGCCAGCAGCCCGCATTTAGGCGCTGAAGCTTTCTTT.

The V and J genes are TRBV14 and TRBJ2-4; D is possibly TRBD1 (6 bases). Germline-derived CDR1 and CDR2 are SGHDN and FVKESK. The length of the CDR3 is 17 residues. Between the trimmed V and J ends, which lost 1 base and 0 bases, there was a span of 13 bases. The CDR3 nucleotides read TGTGCCAGCAGCCAAGTAGGTCAGGGGATAGCCAAAAACATTCAGTACTTC. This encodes CASSQVGQGIAKNIQYF.

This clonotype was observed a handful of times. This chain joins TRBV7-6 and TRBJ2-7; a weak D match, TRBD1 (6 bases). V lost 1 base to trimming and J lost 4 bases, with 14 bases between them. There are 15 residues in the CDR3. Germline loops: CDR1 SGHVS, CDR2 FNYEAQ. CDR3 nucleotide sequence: TGTGCCAGCAGCTTAGATACAGGGTTGGGTTACGAGCAGTACTTC. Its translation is CASSLDTGLGYEQYF.

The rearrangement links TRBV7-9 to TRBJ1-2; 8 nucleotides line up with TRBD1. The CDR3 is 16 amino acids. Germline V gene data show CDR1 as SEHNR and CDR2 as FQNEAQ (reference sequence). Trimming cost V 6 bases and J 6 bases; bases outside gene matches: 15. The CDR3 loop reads CASSRPGGGQANGYTF. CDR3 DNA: TGTGCCAGCAGTCGACCAGGGGGCGGTCAGGCAAATGGCTACACCTTC.